Below, one T cell receptor beta chain is given with its context. The data stem from a study of Tregs in tolerant kidney transplant recipients. The table came from immunoSEQ multiplex PCR; TCRdb's copy has only in-frame clones and leaves some out. Counted here are approximately 81,000 clones, roughly 91% occurring once; the ten biggest clones make up 1.6%. The V segment lost 2 bases and the J segment 2 bases; nucleotides outside the gene matches: 9. This CDR3 has 17 amino acids. The germline V gene has CDR1 SGHVS and CDR2 FNYEAQ. Mixed chimerism was transient after nonmyeloablative marrow transplants from related graft donors.

V gene TRBV7-6 combines with J gene TRBJ2-1, with 7 bases identical to TRBD2. The sequence was obtained from a human patient who received a combined kidney and bone marrow transplant. Some of the T cells may derive from the graft donor. Here the sequenced sample was CD4+ T cells from blood (PBMCs), taken 24 months after the transplant. CDR3 bases: TGTGCCAGCAGCTTACCAGCCGGGGGGTCTCCCTACAATGAGCAGTTCTTC. Its translation: CASSLPAGGSPYNEQFF.